The 29 T cell receptor beta chains given below trace back to one sample, sequenced in a study of T cell responses to AZD1222 COVID-19 vaccine. Assay: immunoSEQ multiplex PCR; the TCRdb copy retains only in-frame clones and omits some. Of 50,000 to 75,000 clones in the sample, roughly 70% are singletons; the top ten hold more than 12%. Specimen: peripheral blood, collected on day 0 of AZD1222 vaccination. The receptors were gathered from an adult in good health.

The chain couples TRBV29-1 to TRBJ2-1; 7 nucleotides match TRBD2. CDR1 is SQVTM, CDR2 ANQGSEA, per germline. The CDR3 sequence is 14 residues long. The ends lost 5 bases at V and 7 bases at J; junction bases unmatched: 11. CDR3 region: CSVQWGGVQNEQFF. Written as DNA, the CDR3 is TGCAGCGTTCAGTGGGGAGGGGTCCAGAATGAGCAGTTCTTC.

V is TRBV7-6 and J is TRBJ2-5, with 10 positions matching TRBD1. CDR3 length equals 18 residues. Trimming at V came to 5 bases and at J to 4 bases, leaving 16 bases not matched to a gene. In germline, CDR1 is SGHVS, CDR2 FNYEAQ. The CDR3 loop is CASSIPPGQGKVGETQYF. The CDR3 bases are TGTGCCAGCAGCATACCACCGGGACAGGGGAAGGTAGGAGAGACCCAGTACTTC.

This chain links TRBV2 with TRBJ2-5, with 10 bases fitting TRBD2. V shed 6 bases, J shed 0 bases, and the junction held 4 bases outside the gene matches. Germline CDR1 reads SNHLY; CDR2 reads FYNNEI. The CDR3 has 15 residues. The CDR3 sequence is CASRETSGYQETQYF. The CDR3 DNA reads as TGTGCCAGCAGAGAGACTAGCGGGTACCAAGAGACCCAGTACTTC.

This chain uses TRBV6-5 with TRBJ1-3; D unclear. Germline values: CDR1 MNHEY, CDR2 SVGAGI. V lost 8 bases and J 7 bases, leaving 9 bases between the germline ends. The CDR3 is 11 residues long. CDR3 DNA: TGTGCCAGCGGGAGAGGGAACACCATATATTTT. This translates into CASGRGNTIYF.

This chain connects TRBV2 to TRBJ1-2; tentatively, D is TRBD1 (5 bases). Trimming shortened V by 3 bases and J by 8 bases, and 16 bases separated the two germline ends. CDR1 SNHLY and CDR2 FYNNEI come from the germline V gene. This CDR3 contains 14 residues. The CDR3 reads CASSEGSRVSGYTF. DNA of the CDR3: TGTGCCAGCAGTGAGGGGTCCAGGGTGTCGGGCTACACCTTC.

J is TRBJ1-1 and V is TRBV5-5; D is unresolved. CDR3 size: 13 residues. Germline V gene sequence: CDR1 SGHKS, CDR2 YYEKEE (reference sequence). Trimming took 6 bases from V and 0 from J, leaving 9 bases between them. CDR3 protein: CASNRGMNTEAFF. The CDR3 nucleotides read TGTGCCAGCAACCGGGGTATGAACACTGAAGCTTTCTTT.

This clone turned up a few times. This chain joins TRBV18 and TRBJ2-2; D not certain. The germline CDR1 and CDR2 sequences are KGHSH and LQKENI. The V gene lost 0 bases and the J gene lost 7 bases, with 9 bases spanning the gap. This CDR3 region has 14 residues. The CDR3 nucleotides are TGTGCCAGCTCACCACCAATCTGGAACGGGGAGCTGTTTTTT. This sequence encodes CASSPPIWNGELFF. Based on the CDR3 plus reference TRBV18 and TRBJ2-2, the full variable domain is NAGVMQNPRHLVRRRGQEARLRCSPMKGHSHVYWYRQLPEEGLKFMVYLQKENIIDESGMPKERFSAEFPKEGPSILRIQQVVRGDSAAYFCASSPPIWNGELFFGEGSRLTVL.

The chain combines TRBV18 with TRBJ1-2, with D possibly being TRBD1 (6 bases). Germline loops: CDR1 KGHSH, CDR2 LQKENI. CDR3 size: 15 residues. Trimming pared 2 bases from V and 3 bases from J, leaving 13 bases between. The CDR3 protein is CASSPETGFHYGYTF. As DNA, the CDR3 is TGTGCCAGCTCACCAGAGACAGGTTTCCACTATGGCTACACCTTC. The full variable domain, in which reference TRBV18 and TRBJ1-2 provide the parts outside the CDR3, is NAGVMQNPRHLVRRRGQEARLRCSPMKGHSHVYWYRQLPEEGLKFMVYLQKENIIDESGMPKERFSAEFPKEGPSILRIQQVVRGDSAAYFCASSPETGFHYGYTFGSGTRLTVV.

CDR3 loop: CATSRAKTRNSYEQYF. DNA of the CDR3: TGTGCCACCAGCAGAGCTAAGACAAGAAATTCCTACGAGCAGTACTTC. The chain joins TRBV15 to TRBJ2-7, with D unclear. Trimming took 1 base from V and 1 from J, leaving 14 bases between them. CDR1 LNHNV and CDR2 YYDKDF come from the germline V gene (reference sequence). The CDR3 is made up of 16 amino acids.

The chain employs TRBV7-2 and TRBJ2-1; D gene uncertain. The CDR3 consists of 13 residues. V was cut by 2 bases and J by 10 bases, with 12 bases left in between. Germline V gene sequence: CDR1 SGHTA, CDR2 FQGNSA. CDR3 loop: CASSLLAAQEQFF. The CDR3 nucleotides read TGTGCCAGCAGCTTATTGGCAGCCCAGGAGCAGTTCTTC.

The rearrangement links TRBV9 to TRBJ2-4; 10 bases map to TRBD1. The germline gives CDR1 SGDLS, CDR2 YYNGEE. The CDR3 has 17 residues. Losses at the gene ends were 4 bases for V and 7 bases for J; bases not matched to a gene: 14. CDR3 DNA sequence: TGTGCCAGCAGCTCCGCAGGGACAGGGGCTACGGAGAACATTCAGTACTTC. Protein: CASSSAGTGATENIQYF. Supplemented by reference TRBV9 and TRBJ2-4, the full variable domain reads DSGVTQTPKHLITATGQRVTLRCSPRSGDLSVYWYQQSLDQGLQFLIQYYNGEERAKGNILERFSAQQFPDLHSELNLSSLELGDSALYFCASSSAGTGATENIQYFGAGTRLSVL.

This sequence joins TRBV2 and TRBJ2-5; no firm D call. Trimming pared 2 bases from V and 3 bases from J, leaving 10 bases between. The germline CDR1 and CDR2 sequences are SNHLY and FYNNEI. The CDR3 contains 14 residues. In nucleotides, the CDR3 is TGTGCCAGCAGTGAAACCCGTGGGGAAGAGACCCAGTACTTC. Translation: CASSETRGEETQYF.

The chain recombines TRBV7-9 with TRBJ2-3; D perhaps matches TRBD1 (6 bases). CDR1 and CDR2 from the germline V gene are SEHNR and FQNEAQ (reference sequence). Between the trimmed V and J ends, which lost 5 bases and 6 bases, there was a span of 18 bases. The CDR3 is 15 amino acids. The CDR3: CASSRRRGSWDTQYF. The CDR3 DNA reads TGTGCCAGCAGCCGACGCAGGGGTTCATGGGATACGCAGTATTTT. The full variable domain, completed using reference TRBV7-9 and TRBJ2-3, is DTGVSQNPRHKITKRGQNVTFRCDPISEHNRLYWYRQTLGQGPEFLTYFQNEAQLEKSRLLSDRFSAERPKGSFSTLEIQRTEQGDSAMYLCASSRRRGSWDTQYFGPGTRLTVL.

J is TRBJ2-7 and V is TRBV9, with D possibly TRBD1 on 5 matching bases. The CDR3 has 16 residues. Germline V gene lookup returns CDR1 SGDLS and CDR2 YYNGEE. V was shortened by 0 bases and J by 1 base, with 14 bases between the two germline ends. The CDR3 loop reads CASSVGSTVLSYEQYF. CDR3 DNA sequence: TGTGCCAGCAGCGTAGGTTCGACAGTCCTTTCCTACGAGCAGTACTTC.

This clone was recorded once. V is TRBV4-1 and J is TRBJ2-6; 8 nucleotides align to TRBD2. Trimming took 9 bases from V and 8 from J; bases not matched to a gene: 18. The CDR3 loop spans 17 amino acids. Per the germline V gene, CDR1 is MGHRA and CDR2 is YSYEKL. The chain's CDR3 is CARRILGGAQGTNVLTF. The DNA of the CDR3 is TGCGCCAGACGCATTCTCGGGGGGGCGCAGGGGACCAACGTCCTGACTTTC.

The chain uses TRBV12-3 or TRBV12-4 and TRBJ2-5; D unresolved. Trimming cost V 6 bases and J 4 bases, with 6 bases left between them. This CDR3 spans 11 amino acids. This CDR3 is CASSYRETQYF. CDR3 coding DNA: TGTGCCAGCAGCTACCGAGAGACCCAGTACTTC.

The rearrangement uses TRBV19 and TRBJ2-3; 9 nucleotides agree with TRBD2. The germline V gene has CDR1 LNHDA and CDR2 SQIVND (reference sequence). This CDR3 is built from 16 residues. The J segment lost 2 bases and the V segment lost 3 bases, leaving 6 bases of the junction unmatched. The CDR3 DNA reads TGTGCCAGTAGTATGGGGAGCGGGGGGTTCACAGATACGCAGTATTTT. Protein product: CASSMGSGGFTDTQYF.

The V gene is TRBV27, the J gene TRBJ1-2, with D perhaps TRBD1 (6 bases). Trimming left V 7 bases short and J 5 bases short, with 14 bases between. This CDR3 has 13 residues. Germline assignment: CDR1 MNHEY and CDR2 SMNVEV (reference sequence). The CDR3 region has the DNA TGTGCCAGCACAGGGGACGGGATTTATGGCTACACCTTC. Translated, it gives CASTGDGIYGYTF.

The J gene is TRBJ2-1, the V gene TRBV20-1, with a weak D call TRBD2 (5 bases). The CDR3 has 14 residues. V was cut by 3 bases and J by 9 bases, with 18 bases left in between. The germline CDR1 and CDR2 sequences are DFQATT and SNEGSKA (reference sequence). CDR3 sequence: CSASPPDYFGEQFF. The CDR3 DNA is TGCAGTGCTAGTCCCCCAGACTACTTCGGTGAGCAGTTCTTC.

Here the CDR3 DNA reads TGTGCTAGTGGTCTTGGGGGGGGCACTGAAGCTTTCTTT. Amino acids: CASGLGGGTEAFF. The chain carries TRBV12-5 and TRBJ1-1; TRBD1 might be the D (5 bases). This CDR3 has 13 amino acids. Germline-derived CDR1 and CDR2 are LGHNT and FRNRAP. Trimming shortened V by 5 bases and J by 4 bases, and 11 bases separated the two germline ends.

Only one count was recorded for this clone. The rearrangement uses TRBV13 and TRBJ2-2; D ambiguous. V was pared by 5 bases and J by 2 bases, with 15 bases between. This CDR3 comprises 16 residues. Per the germline V gene, CDR1 is PRHDT and CDR2 is FYEKMQ (reference sequence). The CDR3 sequence: CASSGNRELNTGELFF. The CDR3 nucleotides are TGTGCCAGCAGCGGAAACAGAGAACTAAACACCGGGGAGCTGTTTTTT.

The chain couples TRBV6-5 to TRBJ1-4, with TRBD1 matching 7 bases. J gave up 4 bases and V 5 bases, and 4 bases lay outside the gene matches. Germline V lookup: CDR1 MNHEY, CDR2 SVGAGI. The CDR3 contains 14 residues. The CDR3 nucleotides read TGTGCCAGCAGTACCAGGGGGAGTAATGAAAAACTGTTTTTT. It is translated as CASSTRGSNEKLFF.

This sequence joins TRBV4-1 and TRBJ2-2, with D unresolved. The V gene lost 0 bases and the J gene lost 4 bases, with 12 bases spanning the gap. Germline lookup yields CDR1 MGHRA and CDR2 YSYEKL. The CDR3 consists of 16 residues. CDR3 residues: CASSQDRQVSTGELFF. The DNA for the CDR3 is TGCGCCAGCAGCCAAGATAGGCAAGTGAGCACCGGGGAGCTGTTTTTT.

The chain couples TRBV5-6 to TRBJ1-1; D unclear. V was trimmed by 3 bases and J by 3 bases, leaving 3 bases between them. The CDR3 is 11 residues long. Germline V gene data show CDR1 as SGHDT and CDR2 as YYEEEE. The CDR3 is CASSYYTEAFF. CDR3 bases: TGTGCCAGCAGCTATTACACTGAAGCTTTCTTT.

J is TRBJ2-3 and V is TRBV4-2; D is possibly TRBD1 (6 bases). V lost 3 bases to trimming and J lost 4 bases, with 17 bases between them. Germline V gene data show CDR1 as LGHNA and CDR2 as YNFKEQ. CDR3 size: 16 residues. The CDR3 sequence: CASSHRTGQGADTQYF. The DNA of the CDR3 is TGTGCCAGCAGCCACAGAACAGGGCAAGGGGCAGATACGCAGTATTTT.

V gene TRBV23-1 combines with J gene TRBJ2-4; perhaps TRBD1 as D (6 bases). TRBV23-1 is marked as an open reading frame, function uncertain. The CDR3 consists of 17 residues. Trimming cost V 4 bases and J 6 bases, with 22 bases left between them. The CDR3 is CASSRRQDLSCGNIQYF. In nucleotides, the CDR3 is TGCGCCAGCAGTCGCCGACAGGATCTCTCGTGTGGAAACATTCAGTACTTC.

V usage is TRBV4-3 and J usage is TRBJ2-7; possibly TRBD1 for D (6 bases). Germline CDR1 and CDR2: LGHNA and YSLEER. V was shortened by 1 base and J by 2 bases, with 12 bases between the two germline ends. This CDR3 contains 15 residues. The CDR3: CASSQVQGQTYEQYF. The DNA of the CDR3 is TGCGCCAGCAGCCAAGTCCAAGGACAGACCTACGAGCAGTACTTC.

The CDR3 DNA follows: TGTGCCAGCAGTTTAGGCGGGGGGCCGTTCTACGAGCAGTACTTC. Translated, it gives CASSLGGGPFYEQYF. The rearrangement joins TRBV27 to TRBJ2-7; 8 bases fit TRBD2. V was pared by 2 bases and J by 3 bases, with 6 bases of the junction left unmatched. This CDR3 is built from 15 residues. Germline lookup yields CDR1 MNHEY and CDR2 SMNVEV (reference sequence).

The chain combines TRBV2 with TRBJ1-2, with D perhaps matching TRBD1 (6 bases). Germline V gene sequence: CDR1 SNHLY, CDR2 FYNNEI. The CDR3 runs 15 residues. The ends were cut back, 7 bases at V and 6 bases at J, with 21 bases in the middle. CDR3 DNA sequence: TGTGCCAGCACTTTAAGAACTCAGGGGCGGGATGGCTACACCTTC. It translates to CASTLRTQGRDGYTF.